The entry below describes one T cell receptor beta chain. The antigen remains unidentified. Using immunoSEQ multiplex PCR, the repertoire was profiled, and TCRdb retains in-frame clones only, with some absent. The table includes under 25,000 clones, about three fifths detected once. This specimen belongs to a study of tumor-infiltrating lymphocytes in localized non-small cell lung cancer. Overall study context: The cohort mixed smokers and never-smokers, several histologies, and some post-neoadjuvant-chemotherapy samples. General study results and limits: No T-cell fraction difference was seen between IM1 and IM2 tumors.

V was trimmed by 9 bases and J by 1 base, leaving 10 bases between them. CDR3 length equals 12 residues. Germline CDR1 reads SGHDT; CDR2 reads YYEEEE. The chain links TRBV5-6 to TRBJ1-1; D is unclear. The TCR was taken from a human donor with non-small cell lung cancer. The material sequenced was lung tumor tissue. In DNA form, the CDR3 reads TGTGCCACCAACAGCGCGAACACTGAAGCTTTCTTT. It specifies CATNSANTEAFF.